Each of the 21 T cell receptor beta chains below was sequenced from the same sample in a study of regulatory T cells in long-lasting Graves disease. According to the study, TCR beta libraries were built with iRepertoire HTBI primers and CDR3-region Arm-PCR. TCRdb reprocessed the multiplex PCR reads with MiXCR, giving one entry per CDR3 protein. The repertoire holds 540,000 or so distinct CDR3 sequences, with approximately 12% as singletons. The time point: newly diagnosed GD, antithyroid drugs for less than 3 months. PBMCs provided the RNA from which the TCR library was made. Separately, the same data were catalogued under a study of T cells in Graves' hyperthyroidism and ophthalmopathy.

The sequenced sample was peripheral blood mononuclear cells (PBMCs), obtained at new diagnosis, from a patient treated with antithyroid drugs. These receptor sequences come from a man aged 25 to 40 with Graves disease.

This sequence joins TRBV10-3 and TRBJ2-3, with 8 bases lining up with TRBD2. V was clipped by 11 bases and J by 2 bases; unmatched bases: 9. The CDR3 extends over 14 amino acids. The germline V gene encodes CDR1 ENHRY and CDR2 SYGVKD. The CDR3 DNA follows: TGTGCCGGAAAGGAGCGGGAGTTCACAGATACGCAGTATTTT. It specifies CAGKEREFTDTQYF.

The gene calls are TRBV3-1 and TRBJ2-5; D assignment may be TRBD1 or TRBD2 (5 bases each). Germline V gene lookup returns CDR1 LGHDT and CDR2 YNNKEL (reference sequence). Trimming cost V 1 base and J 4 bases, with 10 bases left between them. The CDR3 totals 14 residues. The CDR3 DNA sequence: TGTGCCAGCAGCCAAGCCCCGGGGCCAGAGACCCAGTACTTC. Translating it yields CASSQAPGPETQYF.

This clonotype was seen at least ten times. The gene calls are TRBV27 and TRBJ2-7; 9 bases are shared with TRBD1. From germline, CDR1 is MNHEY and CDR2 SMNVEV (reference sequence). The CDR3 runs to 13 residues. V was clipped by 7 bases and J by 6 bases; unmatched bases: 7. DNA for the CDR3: TGTGCCAGCACGGCGGACAGGGGAGGCGAGCAGTACTTC. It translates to CASTADRGGEQYF.

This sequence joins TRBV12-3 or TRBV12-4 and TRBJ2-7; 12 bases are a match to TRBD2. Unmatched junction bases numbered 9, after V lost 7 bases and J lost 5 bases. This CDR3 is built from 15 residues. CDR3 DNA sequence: TGTGCCAGCACCCTACCGACTAGCGGGAGCCACGAGCAGTACTTC. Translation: CASTLPTSGSHEQYF.

As DNA, the CDR3 is TGTGCCAGCAGCCCCTGGGGACAGGACTATGGCTACACCTTC. Translation gives CASSPWGQDYGYTF. The genes are TRBV12-3 or TRBV12-4 and TRBJ1-2; 8 nucleotides match TRBD1. This CDR3 is built from 14 residues. V gave up 6 bases and J gave up 3 bases; unmatched junction bases: 6.

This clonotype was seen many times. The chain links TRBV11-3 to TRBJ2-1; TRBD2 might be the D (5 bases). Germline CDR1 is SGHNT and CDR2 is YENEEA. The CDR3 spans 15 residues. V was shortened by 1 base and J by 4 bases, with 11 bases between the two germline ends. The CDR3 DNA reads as TGTGCCAGCAGCTTAGGACTAAACCCTTACAATGAGCAGTTCTTC. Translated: CASSLGLNPYNEQFF.

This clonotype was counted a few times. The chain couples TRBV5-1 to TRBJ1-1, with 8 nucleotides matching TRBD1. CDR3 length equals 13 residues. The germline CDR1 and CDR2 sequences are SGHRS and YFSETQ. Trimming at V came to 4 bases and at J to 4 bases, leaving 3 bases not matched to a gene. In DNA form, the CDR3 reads TGCGCCAGCAGCGCGCAGGGGGCCACTGAAGCTTTCTTT. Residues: CASSAQGATEAFF.

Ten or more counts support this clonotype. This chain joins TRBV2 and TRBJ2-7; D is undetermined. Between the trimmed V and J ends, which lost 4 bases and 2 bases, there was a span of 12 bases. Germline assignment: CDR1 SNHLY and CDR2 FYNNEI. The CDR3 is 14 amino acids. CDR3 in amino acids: CASSAGSEAYEQYF. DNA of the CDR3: TGTGCCAGCAGTGCGGGCAGCGAGGCCTACGAGCAGTACTTC.

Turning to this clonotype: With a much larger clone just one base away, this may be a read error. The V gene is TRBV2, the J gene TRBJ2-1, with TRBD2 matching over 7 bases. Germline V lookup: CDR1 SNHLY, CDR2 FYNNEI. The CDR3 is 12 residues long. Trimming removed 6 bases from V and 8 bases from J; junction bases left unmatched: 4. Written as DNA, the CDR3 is TGTGCCAGCAGGGGGGGGGGGGATGAGCAGTTCTTC. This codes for CASRGGGDEQFF.

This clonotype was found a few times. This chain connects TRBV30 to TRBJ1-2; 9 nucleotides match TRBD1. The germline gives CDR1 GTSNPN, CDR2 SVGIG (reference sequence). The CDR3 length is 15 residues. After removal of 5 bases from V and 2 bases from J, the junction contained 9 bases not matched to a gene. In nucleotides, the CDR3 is TGTGCCTGGGACGGACAGGGGATTATGAACTATGGCTACACCTTC. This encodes CAWDGQGIMNYGYTF.

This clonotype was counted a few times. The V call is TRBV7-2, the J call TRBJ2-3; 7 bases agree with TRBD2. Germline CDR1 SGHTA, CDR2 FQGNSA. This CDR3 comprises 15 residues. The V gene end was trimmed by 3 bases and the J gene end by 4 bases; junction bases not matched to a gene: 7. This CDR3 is CASSLGRRGADTQYF. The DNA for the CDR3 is TGTGCCAGCAGCTTGGGACGCCGGGGGGCAGATACGCAGTATTTT. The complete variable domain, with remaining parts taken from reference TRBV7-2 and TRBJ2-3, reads GAGVSQSPSNKVTEKGKDVELRCDPISGHTALYWYRQSLGQGLEFLIYFQGNSAPDKSGLPSDRFSAERTGGSVSTLTIQRTQQEDSAVYLCASSLGRRGADTQYFGPGTRLTVL.

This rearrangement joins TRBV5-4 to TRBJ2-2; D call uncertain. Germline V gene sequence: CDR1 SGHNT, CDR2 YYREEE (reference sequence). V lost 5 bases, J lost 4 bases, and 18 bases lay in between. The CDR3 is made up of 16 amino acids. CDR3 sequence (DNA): TGTGCCAGCAGTACCCCCGGTGAAGGGCCCACCGGGGAGCTGTTTTTT. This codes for CASSTPGEGPTGELFF.

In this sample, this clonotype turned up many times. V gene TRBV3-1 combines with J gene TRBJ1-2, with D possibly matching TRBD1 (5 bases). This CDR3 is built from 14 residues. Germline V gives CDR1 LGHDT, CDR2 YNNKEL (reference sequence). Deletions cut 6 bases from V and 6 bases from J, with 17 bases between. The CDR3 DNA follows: TGTGCCAGCAGTGACCACGGAGGGGCGGATGGCTACACCTTC. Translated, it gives CASSDHGGADGYTF.

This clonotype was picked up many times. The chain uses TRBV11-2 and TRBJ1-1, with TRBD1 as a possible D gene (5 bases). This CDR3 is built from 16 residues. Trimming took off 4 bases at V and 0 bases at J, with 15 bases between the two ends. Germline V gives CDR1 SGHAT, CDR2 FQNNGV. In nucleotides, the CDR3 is TGTGCCAGCAGCTCGTGGGGAAACAGGCTGAACACTGAAGCTTTCTTT. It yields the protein CASSSWGNRLNTEAFF. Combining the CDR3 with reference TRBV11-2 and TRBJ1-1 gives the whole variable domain EAGVAQSPRYKIIEKRQSVAFWCNPISGHATLYWYQQILGQGPKLLIQFQNNGVVDDSQLPKDRFSAERLKGVDSTLKIQPAKLEDSAVYLCASSSWGNRLNTEAFFGQGTRLTVV.

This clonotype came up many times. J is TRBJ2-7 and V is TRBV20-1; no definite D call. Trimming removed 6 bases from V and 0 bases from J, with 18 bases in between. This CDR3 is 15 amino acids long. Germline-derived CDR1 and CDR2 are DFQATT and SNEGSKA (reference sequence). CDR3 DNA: TGCAGTGCCGAGCCCCCGCAGCCGAACTCCTACGAGCAGTACTTC. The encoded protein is CSAEPPQPNSYEQYF.

Here the CDR3 reads CAGSSNQPQHF. The CDR3 nucleotides read TGTGCCGGATCGAGCAATCAGCCCCAGCATTTT. This sequence joins TRBV19 and TRBJ1-5; unclear D gene. CDR1 and CDR2 from the germline V gene are LNHDA and SQIVND (reference sequence). This CDR3 is built from 11 residues. V lost 11 bases and J 1 base, leaving 6 bases between the germline ends.

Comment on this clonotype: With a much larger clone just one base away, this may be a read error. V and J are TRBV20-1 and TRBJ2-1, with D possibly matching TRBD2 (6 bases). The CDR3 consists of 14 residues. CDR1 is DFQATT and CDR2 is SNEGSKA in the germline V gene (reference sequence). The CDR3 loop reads CSAGRLGGVNEQSF. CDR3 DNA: TGCAGTGCTGGAAGATTGGGCGGGGTAAATGAGCAGTCCTTC.

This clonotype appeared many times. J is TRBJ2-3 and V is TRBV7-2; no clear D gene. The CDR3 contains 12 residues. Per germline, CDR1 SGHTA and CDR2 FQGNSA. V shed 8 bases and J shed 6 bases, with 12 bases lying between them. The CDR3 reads CASAPYLDTQYF. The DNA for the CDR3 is TGTGCCAGCGCACCCTATTTGGATACGCAGTATTTT.

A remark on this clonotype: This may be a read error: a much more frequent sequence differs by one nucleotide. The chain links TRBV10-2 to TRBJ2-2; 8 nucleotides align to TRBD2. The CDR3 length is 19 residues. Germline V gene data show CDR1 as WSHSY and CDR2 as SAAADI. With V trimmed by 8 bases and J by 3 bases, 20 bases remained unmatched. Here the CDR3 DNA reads TGCGCCAGCGGGCCCCCCCACGGGAGGCGGGAGGAATACACCGGGGAGCTGTTTTTT. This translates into CASGPPHGRREEYTGELFF.

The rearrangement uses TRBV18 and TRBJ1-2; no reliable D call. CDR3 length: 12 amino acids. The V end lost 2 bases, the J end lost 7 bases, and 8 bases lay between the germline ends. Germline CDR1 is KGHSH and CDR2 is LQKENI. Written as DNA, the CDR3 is TGTGCCAGCTCACCAAAACAGAGTGGCTACACCTTC. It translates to CASSPKQSGYTF.

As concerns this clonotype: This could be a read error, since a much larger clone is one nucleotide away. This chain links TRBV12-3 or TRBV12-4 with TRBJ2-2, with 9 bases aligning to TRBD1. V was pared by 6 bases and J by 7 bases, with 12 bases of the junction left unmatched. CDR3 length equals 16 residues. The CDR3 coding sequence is TGTGCCAGCAGACCCTTGGGACAGGGAAGTATCGGGGAGCTGTTTTTT. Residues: CASRPLGQGSIGELFF.